This T cell receptor beta chain was retrieved from a study of blood T cell repertoires in COVID-19. Study-level background: Samples of COVID-19 (acute and convalescent) were obtained from the United States, Italy and Spain.

This clone came up a few times. CDR3 size: 15 residues. V lost 4 bases to trimming and J lost 2 bases, with 13 bases between them. Germline V gives CDR1 SSHAT, CDR2 FNYEAQ (reference sequence). As processed by the authors: Amplification of reference gene primers provided the estimated nucleated cell counts. Produced via immunoSEQ multiplex PCR; TCRdb's table is partial and in-frame only. That table furnishes V, J and clone size, whereas the DNA furnished D and trimming. This table has more than 200,000 clones, approximately 80% appearing once. This receptor was obtained from a man aged 35-49 years with acute or convalescent COVID-19. Sequencing was done on a sample of peripheral blood. The gene calls are TRBV7-7 and TRBJ2-3; no reliable D call. The CDR3 DNA reads TGTGCCAGCAGCTCTAGACTCTCCACCACAGATACGCAGTATTTT. Its translation: CASSSRLSTTDTQYF.